This entry concerns a single T cell receptor beta chain. Its antigen is not known. The data originate from a study of cytomegalovirus exposure and HLA in healthy donors. The PCR made use of 60 Vbeta and 13 Jbeta primers. Some clones are missing from TCRdb's copy, which holds only in-frame ones; the method was immunoSEQ multiplex PCR. Seen here are approximately 150,000 clones, around 68% observed once, and the top ten hold 8.5% to 12%. Germline-derived CDR1 and CDR2 are SGHAT and FQNNGV. Trimming took off 5 bases at V and 0 bases at J, with 12 bases between the two ends. The length of the CDR3 is 15 residues. The study, taken as a whole, reports: High specificity and sensitivity for cytomegalovirus status were reported for the classifier. Earlier results showed most TCR beta V segments being productive about 90% or about 30% of the time.

Sequenced input: PBMCs. This chain uses TRBV11-2 with TRBJ2-3, with D unresolved. The origin of this receptor is a man under 40 in good health and CMV-seropositive. Here the CDR3 DNA reads TGTGCCAGCAGCACCAGTTGGTCTAGCACAGATACGCAGTATTTT. Residues: CASSTSWSSTDTQYF.